The entry below gives a single T cell receptor (beta chain) sequence along with its context. The entry originates in a study of memory CD4+ T cells and cytomegalovirus serostatus. TCRdb's copy holds only in-frame clones and misses some; the assay was immunoSEQ multiplex PCR. The table has about 53,000 clones, approximately 78% seen once. The sort gate was single viable CD3+CD4+CD8-CD45RO+ cells for memory CD4+ T cells. The sequencing input was memory CD4+ T cells from blood. This sequence originates from an adult in good health and CMV-seronegative.

Here the CDR3 DNA reads TGTGCCAGCAGCCCCCCATCTCCGCTTTCCTACGAGCAGTACTTC. As protein: CASSPPSPLSYEQYF. The chain combines TRBV9 with TRBJ2-7, with no clear D. With 4 bases removed from V and 1 base from J, the gap between germline ends came to 15 bases. Germline V CDR1 and CDR2: SGDLS, YYNGEE. The CDR3 covers 15 residues.